This TCR beta chain was sequenced during a study of T cell responses to AZD1222 COVID-19 vaccine. Study-level points and caveats: Clonal diversity was possibly underestimated, and the donors were mostly white British, with more females. Along spike, vaccine-associated CD4 TCRs were found throughout, with dominance at 160-218 and 743-854. Only six individuals given AZD1222 were seropositive at baseline. When two AZD1222 doses had been given, Spike-specific TCR breadth and depth rose.

This table comes from immunoSEQ multiplex PCR, and its TCRdb copy is limited to in-frame clones, with some not included. The sample lists 70,000 to 90,000 clones, approximately 91% occurring once. In germline, CDR1 is GTSNPN, CDR2 SVGIG (reference sequence). The CDR3 is made up of 11 amino acids. Trimming stripped 4 bases from V and 1 base from J, with 4 bases between. This clone was observed a few times. What it recognizes is unknown. This TCR was sampled from an adult in good health. The V and J genes are TRBV30 and TRBJ1-1; no definite D call. This sample comprised peripheral blood, obtained on day 0 of AZD1222 vaccination. CDR3: CAWKKNTEAFF. The CDR3 bases are TGTGCCTGGAAGAAGAACACTGAAGCTTTCTTT.